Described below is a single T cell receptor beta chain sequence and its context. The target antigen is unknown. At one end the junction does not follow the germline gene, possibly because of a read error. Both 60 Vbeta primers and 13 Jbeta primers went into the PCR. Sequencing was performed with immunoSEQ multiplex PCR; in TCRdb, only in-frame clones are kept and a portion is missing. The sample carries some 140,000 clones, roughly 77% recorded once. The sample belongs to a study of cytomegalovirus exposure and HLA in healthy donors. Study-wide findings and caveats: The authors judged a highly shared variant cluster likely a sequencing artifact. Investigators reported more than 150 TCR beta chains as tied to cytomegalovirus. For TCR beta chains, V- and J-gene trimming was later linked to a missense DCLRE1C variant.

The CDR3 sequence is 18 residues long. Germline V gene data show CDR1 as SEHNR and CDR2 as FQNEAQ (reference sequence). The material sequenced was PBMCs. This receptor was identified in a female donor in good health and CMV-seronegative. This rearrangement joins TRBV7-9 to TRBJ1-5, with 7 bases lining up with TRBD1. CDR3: CSSSLASQSRGWNQPQHF. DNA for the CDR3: TGTTCCAGCAGCTTAGCCTCCCAGAGCAGGGGGTGGAATCAGCCCCAGCATTTT.